This TCR beta chain was captured in a study of PD-L1 blockade in urothelial cancer. Overall study context: Blood was subjected to analysis at 3 weeks (second dose) and 6 weeks following treatment start. Median T cell yield from blood was roughly 150,000.

CDR1 is KGHSH, CDR2 LQKENI, per germline. The CDR3 covers 17 residues. The V gene lost 3 bases and the J gene lost 1 base, with 13 bases spanning the gap. PCRs were each spiked with synthetic TCR analog templates. Assay: immunoSEQ multiplex PCR; the TCRdb copy retains only in-frame clones and omits some. Counted here are 71,000 or so clones, around nine tenths occurring once; the ten biggest clones make up approximately 3.5%. This clone was observed once. Disease in patients was locally advanced or metastatic urothelial carcinoma. The receptor's source is a man aged 55 to 70 with urothelial cancer. The sample consisted of PBMCs, taken around atezolizumab (anti-PD-L1) treatment. This rearrangement joins TRBV18 to TRBJ2-6, with a weak D call TRBD2 (6 bases). Here the CDR3 DNA reads TGTGCCAGCTCACCCCGGACTACCCCTTCTGGGGCCAACGTCCTGACTTTC. Translation gives CASSPRTTPSGANVLTF. Together with reference TRBV18 and TRBJ2-6, the CDR3 gives the full variable domain: NAGVMQNPRHLVRRRGQEARLRCSPMKGHSHVYWYRQLPEEGLKFMVYLQKENIIDESGMPKERFSAEFPKEGPSILRIQQVVRGDSAAYFCASSPRTTPSGANVLTFGAGSRLTVL.